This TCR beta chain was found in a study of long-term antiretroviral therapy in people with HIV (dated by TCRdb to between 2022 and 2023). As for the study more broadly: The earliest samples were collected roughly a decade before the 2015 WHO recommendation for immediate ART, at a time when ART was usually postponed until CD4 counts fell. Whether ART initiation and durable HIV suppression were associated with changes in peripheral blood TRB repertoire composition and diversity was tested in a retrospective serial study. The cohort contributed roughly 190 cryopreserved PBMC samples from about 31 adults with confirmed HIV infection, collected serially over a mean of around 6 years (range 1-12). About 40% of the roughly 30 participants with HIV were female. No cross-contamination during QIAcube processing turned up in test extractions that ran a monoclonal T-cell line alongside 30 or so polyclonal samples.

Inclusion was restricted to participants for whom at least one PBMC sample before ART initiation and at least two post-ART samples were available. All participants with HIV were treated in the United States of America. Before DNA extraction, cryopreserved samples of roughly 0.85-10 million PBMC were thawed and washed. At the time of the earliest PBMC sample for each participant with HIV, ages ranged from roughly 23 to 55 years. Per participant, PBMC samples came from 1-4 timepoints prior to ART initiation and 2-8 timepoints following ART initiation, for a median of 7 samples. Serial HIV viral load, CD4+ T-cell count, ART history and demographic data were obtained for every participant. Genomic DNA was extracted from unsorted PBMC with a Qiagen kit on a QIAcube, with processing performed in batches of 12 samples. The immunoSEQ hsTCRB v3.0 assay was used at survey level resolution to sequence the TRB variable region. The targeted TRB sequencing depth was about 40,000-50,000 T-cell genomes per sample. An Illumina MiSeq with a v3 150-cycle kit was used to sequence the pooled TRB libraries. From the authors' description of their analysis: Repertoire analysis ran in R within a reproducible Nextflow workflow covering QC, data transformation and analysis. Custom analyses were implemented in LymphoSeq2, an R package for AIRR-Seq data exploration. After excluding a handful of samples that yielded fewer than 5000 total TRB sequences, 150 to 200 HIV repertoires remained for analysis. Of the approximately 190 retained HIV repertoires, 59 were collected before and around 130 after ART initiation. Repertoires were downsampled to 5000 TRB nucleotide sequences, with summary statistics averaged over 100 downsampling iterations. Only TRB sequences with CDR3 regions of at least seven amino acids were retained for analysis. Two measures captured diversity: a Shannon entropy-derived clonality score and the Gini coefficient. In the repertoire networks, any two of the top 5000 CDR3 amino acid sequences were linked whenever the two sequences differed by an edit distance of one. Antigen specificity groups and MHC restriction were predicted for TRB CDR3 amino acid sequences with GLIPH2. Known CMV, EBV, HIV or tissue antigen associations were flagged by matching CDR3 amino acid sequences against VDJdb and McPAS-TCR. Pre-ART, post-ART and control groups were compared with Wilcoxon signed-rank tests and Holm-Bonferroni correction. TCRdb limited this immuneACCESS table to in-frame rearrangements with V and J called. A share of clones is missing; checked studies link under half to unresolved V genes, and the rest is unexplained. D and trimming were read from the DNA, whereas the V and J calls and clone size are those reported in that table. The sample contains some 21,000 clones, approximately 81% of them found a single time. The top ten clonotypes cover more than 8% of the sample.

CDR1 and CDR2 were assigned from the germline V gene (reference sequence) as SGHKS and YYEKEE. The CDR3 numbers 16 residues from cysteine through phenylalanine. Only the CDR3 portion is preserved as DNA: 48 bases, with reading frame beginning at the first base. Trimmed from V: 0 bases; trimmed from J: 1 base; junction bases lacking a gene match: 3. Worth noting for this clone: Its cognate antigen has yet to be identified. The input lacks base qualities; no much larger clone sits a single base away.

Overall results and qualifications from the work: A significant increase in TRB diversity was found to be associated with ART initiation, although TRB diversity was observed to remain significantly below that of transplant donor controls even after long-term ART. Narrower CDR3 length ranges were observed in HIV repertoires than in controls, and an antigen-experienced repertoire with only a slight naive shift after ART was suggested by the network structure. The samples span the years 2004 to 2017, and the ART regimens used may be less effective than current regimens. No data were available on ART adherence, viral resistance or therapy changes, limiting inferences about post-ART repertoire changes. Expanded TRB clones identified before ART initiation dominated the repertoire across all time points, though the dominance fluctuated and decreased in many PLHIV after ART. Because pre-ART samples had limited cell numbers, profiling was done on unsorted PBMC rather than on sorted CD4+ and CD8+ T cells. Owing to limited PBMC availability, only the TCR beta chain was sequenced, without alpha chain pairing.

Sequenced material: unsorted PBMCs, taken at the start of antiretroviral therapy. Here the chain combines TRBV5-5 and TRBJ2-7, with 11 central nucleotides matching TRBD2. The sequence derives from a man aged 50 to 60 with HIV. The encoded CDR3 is CASSLGLAGLSYEQYF. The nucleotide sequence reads TGTGCCAGCAGCTTGGGACTAGCGGGGTTATCCTACGAGCAGTACTTC.